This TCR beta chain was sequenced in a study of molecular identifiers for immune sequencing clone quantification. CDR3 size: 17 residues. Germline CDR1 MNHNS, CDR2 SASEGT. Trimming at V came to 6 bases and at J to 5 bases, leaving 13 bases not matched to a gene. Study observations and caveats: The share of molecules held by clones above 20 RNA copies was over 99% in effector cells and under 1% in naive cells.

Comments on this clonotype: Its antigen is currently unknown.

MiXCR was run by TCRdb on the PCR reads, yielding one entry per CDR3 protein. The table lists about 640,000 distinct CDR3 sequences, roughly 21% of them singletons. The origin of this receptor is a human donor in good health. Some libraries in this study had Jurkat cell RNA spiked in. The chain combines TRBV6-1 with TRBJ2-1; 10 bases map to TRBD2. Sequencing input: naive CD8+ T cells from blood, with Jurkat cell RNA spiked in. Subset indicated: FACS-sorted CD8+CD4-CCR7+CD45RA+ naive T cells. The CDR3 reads CASSEFPLAGSNNEQFF. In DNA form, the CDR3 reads TGTGCCAGCAGCGAATTCCCACTAGCGGGATCTAACAATGAGCAGTTCTTC.